This TCR beta chain originates from a study of T cell responses to AZD1222 COVID-19 vaccine (dated by TCRdb to about 2021). About the investigation overall: TCR sequencing covered 233 trial participants: 200 to 220 given two doses of AZD1222 and approximately 25 given two doses of MenACWY control vaccine. Enrollment into the trials was organized by age into subgroups of 18-55, 56-69 and 70-plus years, and those subgroups contained approximately 150, 30 and 60 TCR-sequenced participants, respectively. Broader findings and caveats from the paper: The 56-69-year group was small, and its depth increase did not reach significance, likely because of low power. Reportedly, almost half of the unique spike-specific TCRs recognized epitopes lying outside the regions that are mutated in the B.1.351 and B.1.1.7 variants. Because no day 14 peak-response samples were available, the repertoires could be characterized only after the peak T cell response. CD4 TCRs associated with the vaccine covered the entire spike protein, and the dominant responses were in regions 160-218 and 743-854. Most participants were white British and females outnumbered males, and the authors suggested that clonal diversity may have been underestimated. A significant rise in spike-specific TCR breadth and depth was observed after two AZD1222 doses relative to day 0 and relative to MenACWY recipients. Conclusions about previously exposed vaccinees are limited because only six or seven AZD1222 recipients were SARS-CoV-2 seropositive at baseline.

The CDR3 regions of human TCRbeta chains were analyzed by immunosequencing. The study's processing was this. Repertoire TCRs were checked for matches against a reference library of SARS-CoV-2-specific TCRs that had been generated using the MIRA antigen-specificity platform. Breadth was defined as the fraction of unique TCRs that were SARS-CoV-2-associated, and depth was defined as the fraction of total T cells that were SARS-CoV-2-associated. Using the MIRA data, every spike-specific TCR was mapped to the spike region that the TCR reacted to and assigned to either a CD4 or a CD8 class. Log10-transformed breadth and depth values were compared by one-way ANOVA with Sidak's multiple comparisons tests. TCRdb retrieved this table from immuneACCESS and kept in-frame rearrangements only. Not all clones are present; in checked studies, unresolved V genes account for under half, and no reason is known for the remainder. From that table come the V and J calls and clone size; the DNA was used to work out D and trimming. The sample includes some 180,000 clones, with around nine tenths observed a single time. Less than 2.5% of the sample is taken by the ten largest.

Concerning this clone: Its binding antigen is unknown. The sample holds no much larger clone one base away, and base qualities are not on file.

The time point tag for this specimen amounts to: about 28 days (+/-7) after the second vaccine dose. AZD1222 recipients given second doses at about 4 weeks or at about 12 weeks were pooled, since spike-specific TCR depth and breadth were not found to differ between the two schedules. Samples from vaccinated people were obtained from the UK trials COV001 and COV002, which included a single-blind randomized controlled phase 2/3 trial of AZD1222 (ChAdOx1 nCoV-19) in healthy adults. For TCRbeta chain sequencing, PBMC samples from trial participants were taken at day 0 and at day 28 after the second dose. The germline V gene supplies CDR1 SGHTS and CDR2 YDEGEE. Germline trimming: 7 bases from V, 0 bases from J; junction bases outside gene matches: 7. The CDR3 runs 15 amino acids, cysteine and phenylalanine included. This entry keeps only the CDR3 DNA: 45 bases, framed from base 1.

The chain employs TRBV5-8 and TRBJ1-1; the junction holds 9 bases that match TRBD1. The TCR sequence derives from an adult who received the AZD1222 COVID-19 vaccine. This material consisted of peripheral blood, taken 28 days after the second AZD1222 dose. In nucleotides, the sequence is TGTGCCAGCCTCACAGGGGGCTTCATGAACACTGAAGCTTTCTTT. It is translated as CASLTGGFMNTEAFF.